This TCR beta chain comes out of a study of T cells in localized non-small cell lung cancer. Regarding the study as a whole: Out of the top 100 tumor clones, a median roughly 50 were seen in adjacent lung. Without multi-region sequencing, intratumor heterogeneity could not be excluded. Uninvolved adjacent lung had more T cell clonality than any other tissue, topping tumor. Longer survival (overall) was linked to higher T cell density in blood.

CDR1 SGHRS and CDR2 YFSETQ come from the germline V gene. Trimming cost V 3 bases and J 4 bases; bases outside gene matches: 6. There are 15 residues in the CDR3. Of note for this clone: Its antigen is not identified.

Sequencing was performed with immunoSEQ multiplex PCR; in TCRdb, only in-frame clones are kept and a portion is missing. The sample includes 45,000 to 55,000 clones, 86% seen only once; the top ten take 18%. The input for sequencing was peripheral blood, taken before any cancer treatment. The chain has TRBV5-1 and TRBJ1-1; 10 bases fit TRBD1. This TCR derives from a male donor aged 60 or over with stage III squamous cell lung carcinoma. The CDR3 coding sequence is TGCGCCAGCAGCTGGGGGGACAGGGGTGTCACTGAAGCTTTCTTT. Translation gives CASSWGDRGVTEAFF. Variable domain in full (rest from reference TRBV5-1 and TRBJ1-1): KAGVTQTPRYLIKTRGQQVTLSCSPISGHRSVSWYQQTPGQGLQFLFEYFSETQRNKGNFPGRFSGRQFSNSRSEMNVSTLELGDSALYLCASSWGDRGVTEAFFGQGTRLTVV.